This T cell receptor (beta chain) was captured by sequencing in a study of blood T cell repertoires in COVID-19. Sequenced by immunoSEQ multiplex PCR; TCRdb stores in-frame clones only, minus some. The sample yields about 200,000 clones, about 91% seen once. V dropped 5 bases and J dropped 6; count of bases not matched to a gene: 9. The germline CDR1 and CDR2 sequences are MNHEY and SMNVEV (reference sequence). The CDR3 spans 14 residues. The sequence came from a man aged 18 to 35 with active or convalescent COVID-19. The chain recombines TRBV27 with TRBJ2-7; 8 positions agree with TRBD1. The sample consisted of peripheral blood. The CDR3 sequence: CASSPRTGWGEQYF. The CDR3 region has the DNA TGTGCCAGCAGTCCGAGGACAGGGTGGGGCGAGCAGTACTTC.